This record looks at one T cell receptor (beta chain) sequence and its context. Germline V gives CDR1 MNHNY, CDR2 SVGAGI (reference sequence). Trimming shortened V by 5 bases and J by 2 bases, and 9 bases separated the two germline ends. This CDR3 comprises 13 residues. The source of the sample is a study of T cell changes during pregnancy in multiple sclerosis. Clones were read by immunoSEQ multiplex PCR, and TCRdb kept only the in-frame ones, dropping some. The sample has about 67,000 clones, 90% seen once. The receptor's source is a female donor with multiple sclerosis, enrolled in a pregnancy study. The specimen was peripheral blood, collected in the third trimester of pregnancy. The chain has TRBV6-6 and TRBJ2-5; tentative D call: TRBD1 (5 bases). The CDR3 is CASSPTGQETQYF. The CDR3 nucleotides read TGTGCCAGCAGTCCCACAGGACAAGAGACCCAGTACTTC.